This is a list of T cell receptor beta chains from one sample in a study of T cell responses to AZD1222 COVID-19 vaccine. Some clones are missing from TCRdb's copy, which holds only in-frame ones; the method was immunoSEQ multiplex PCR. The sample has about 120,000 clones; 80% to 90% are singletons. Sequenced material: peripheral blood, taken on day 0 of AZD1222 vaccination. The receptors derive from an adult in good health. Both conserved end residues are part of each CDR3. D genes are given only for firm matches. A row's size may be missing; if present it is once, few, many or a size class.

j_gene	d_gene	v_gene	abundance	CDR3nt	CDR3aa
TRBJ2-7	NA	TRBV7-9	few	TGTGCCAGCAGCTTAGAGCGCGGGGTCTCCTACGAGCAGTACTTC	CASSLERGVSYEQYF
TRBJ2-5	TRBD2	TRBV4-1	NA	TGCGCCAGCAGCCAATGGGAGGGAGGTGAGCCCCAGTACTTC	CASSQWEGGEPQYF
TRBJ2-7	TRBD1	TRBV19	NA	TGTGCCAGTAACCCGGACAGGGGATCCTACGAGCAGTACTTC	CASNPDRGSYEQYF
TRBJ2-3	NA	TRBV11-2	NA	TGTGCCAGCAGCTCCCTCCCTGGGGGGGCCACAGATACGCAGTATTTT	CASSSLPGGATDTQYF
TRBJ1-1	NA	TRBV19	NA	TGTGCCAGTAGGCCCGTCGGACAGAGGAACACTGAAGCTTTCTTT	CASRPVGQRNTEAFF
TRBJ2-2	NA	TRBV9	NA	TGTGCCAGCAATATTCGGGGGACCACCGGGGAGCTGTTTTTT	CASNIRGTTGELFF
TRBJ1-6	NA	TRBV18	NA	TGTGCCAGCTCACTTTACAGGGAAGTATCACCCCTCCACTTT	CASSLYREVSPLHF
TRBJ1-2	NA	TRBV6-5	NA	TGTGCCAGCAGTTACTCGATGGTCGGGCCCCTCGGCTACACCTTC	CASSYSMVGPLGYTF
TRBJ2-3	TRBD1	TRBV19	NA	TGTGCCAGTAGGGACGTACAGGGGGCAGGGGATACGCAGTATTTT	CASRDVQGAGDTQYF
TRBJ1-1	TRBD1	TRBV2	NA	TGTGCCAGCAGTGGGGCAGGGGGTAGTGAAGCTTTCTTT	CASSGAGGSEAFF
TRBJ2-5	TRBD2	TRBV19	once	TGTGCCAGTAGTATGGATCCACGGGGGGGCCTGGAGACCCAGTACTTC	CASSMDPRGGLETQYF
TRBJ1-2	NA	TRBV7-9	NA	TGTGCCAGCAGCTTAGCACAGTATGGCTACACCTTC	CASSLAQYGYTF
TRBJ1-2	NA	TRBV18	NA	TGTGCCAGCTCAGAGTACGACAGTATCTATGGCTACACCTTC	CASSEYDSIYGYTF
TRBJ1-6	NA	TRBV7-8	few	TGTGCCAGCAGGGACGGGGGTGGAAATAATTCACCCCTCCACTTT	CASRDGGGNNSPLHF
TRBJ1-5	NA	TRBV28	NA	TGTGCCAGCAGCCTAATCCGGGGCAATCAGCCCCAGCATTTT	CASSLIRGNQPQHF
TRBJ2-7	NA	TRBV10-3	few	TGTGCCATCAGTGGACAGGTCAGCTCCTACGAGCAGTACTTC	CAISGQVSSYEQYF
TRBJ2-7	TRBD1	TRBV7-9	NA	TGTGCCAGCAGCGTTCGACAGGGCCCCTACGAGCAGTACTTC	CASSVRQGPYEQYF
TRBJ1-2	TRBD1	TRBV12-3/TRBV12-4	NA	TGTGCCAGCAGTGAAGGGACAGGGCATGGCTACACCTTC	CASSEGTGHGYTF
TRBJ2-1	NA	TRBV11-3	NA	TGTGCCAGCAGCTTAGATGGGCTAGCCAGCTCCTACAATGAGCAGTTCTTC	CASSLDGLASSYNEQFF
TRBJ1-2	NA	TRBV6-5	NA	TGTGCCAGCAGGTCGGGGTCTAACTATGGCTACACCTTC	CASRSGSNYGYTF
TRBJ2-7	TRBD1	TRBV7-9	NA	TGTGCCAGCAGTATCGGACAGGGGGCAAGAGAGCAGTACTTC	CASSIGQGAREQYF
TRBJ2-7	NA	TRBV5-1	once	TGCGCCAGCAGCTTGGCAGGCGGGGCTAGCTCCTACGAGCAGTACTTC	CASSLAGGASSYEQYF
TRBJ1-1	NA	TRBV7-3	NA	TGTGCCAGCAGCTTTATCGTGGCCACTGAAGCTTTCTTT	CASSFIVATEAFF
TRBJ1-5	NA	TRBV6-6	NA	TGTGCCAGCAGTCTAACACAGGGAAATCAGCCCCAGCATTTT	CASSLTQGNQPQHF
TRBJ2-1	NA	TRBV11-3	NA	TGTGCCAGCAGACGGACTTCCGGCAATGAGCAGTTCTTC	CASRRTSGNEQFF
TRBJ2-1	TRBD2	TRBV19	once	TGTGCCAGTAGTGCCCGGACTAGAGGGGCCAATGAGCAGTTCTTC	CASSARTRGANEQFF
TRBJ2-7	NA	TRBV12-3/TRBV12-4	NA	TGTGCCAGCACCGAAGGGGGAAGGTACGAGCAGTACTTC	CASTEGGRYEQYF
TRBJ2-5	NA	TRBV9	NA	TGTGCCAGCAGCGTAGGGGCAGTCAGACAAGAGACCCAGTACTTC	CASSVGAVRQETQYF
TRBJ1-5	TRBD1	TRBV7-9	NA	TGTGCCAGCAGCTTATTTGGACAGGGCAATCAGCCCCAGCATTTT	CASSLFGQGNQPQHF
TRBJ1-1	NA	TRBV29-1	NA	TGCAGCGTCCCCGGGACACCGAACACTGAAGCTTTCTTT	CSVPGTPNTEAFF
TRBJ1-1	NA	TRBV5-1	NA	TGCGCCAGCAGCTTGGACGGGCGACAGATGAACACTGAAGCTTTCTTT	CASSLDGRQMNTEAFF
TRBJ2-1	NA	TRBV3-1/TRBV3-2	NA	TGTGCCAGCAGCCCCTCCCGCGGAGGGCAGTTCTTC	CASSPSRGGQFF
TRBJ1-2	NA	TRBV30	once	TGTGCCTGGAGTCTTCAGGGGACGAGCCGAGTCCTTGGCTACACCTTC	CAWSLQGTSRVLGYTF
TRBJ1-3	TRBD1	TRBV30	NA	TGTGCCTGGAGGCGACAGGGGGCAGATGGAAACACCATATATTTT	CAWRRQGADGNTIYF
TRBJ1-1	NA	TRBV5-1	NA	TGCGCCAGCAGCTTGTTGGACACTGAAGCTTTCTTT	CASSLLDTEAFF
TRBJ2-7	NA	TRBV5-1	NA	TGCGCCAGCAGCTTGTTGGGGGACTCCTACGAGCAGTACTTC	CASSLLGDSYEQYF
TRBJ1-1	NA	TRBV18	NA	TGTGCCAGCTCACCGGAGATGGACACTGAAGCTTTCTTT	CASSPEMDTEAFF
TRBJ1-2	NA	TRBV7-3	NA	TGTGCCAGCAGCGCACAGCAGTCAGGTGGCTACACCTTC	CASSAQQSGGYTF
TRBJ2-5	TRBD2	TRBV5-6	NA	TGTGCCAGCACCTTGCCCGATCTAGCGGGAGGAGAGACCCAGTACTTC	CASTLPDLAGGETQYF
TRBJ1-2	NA	TRBV9	NA	TGTGCCAGTTCGGTCCAGGGGAACTATGGCTACACCTTC	CASSVQGNYGYTF
TRBJ1-2	NA	TRBV30	NA	TGTGCCTCGGTGGGGCTACAGGGATTTTTCCTTCACTTC	CASVGLQGFFLHF